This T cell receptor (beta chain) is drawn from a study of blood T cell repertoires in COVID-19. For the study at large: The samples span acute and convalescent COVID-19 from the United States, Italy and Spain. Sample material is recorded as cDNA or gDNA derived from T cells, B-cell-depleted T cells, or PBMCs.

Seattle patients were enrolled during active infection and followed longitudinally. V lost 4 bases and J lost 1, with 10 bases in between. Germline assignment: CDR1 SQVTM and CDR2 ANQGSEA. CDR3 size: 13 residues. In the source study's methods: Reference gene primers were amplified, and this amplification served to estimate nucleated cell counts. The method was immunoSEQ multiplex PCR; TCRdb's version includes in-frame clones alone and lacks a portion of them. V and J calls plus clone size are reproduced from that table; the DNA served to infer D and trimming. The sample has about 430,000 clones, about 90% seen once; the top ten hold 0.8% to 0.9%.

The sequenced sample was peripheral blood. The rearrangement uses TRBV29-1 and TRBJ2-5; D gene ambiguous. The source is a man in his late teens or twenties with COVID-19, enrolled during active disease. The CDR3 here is CSVGAAIQETQYF. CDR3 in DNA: TGCAGCGTTGGGGCAGCTATCCAAGAGACCCAGTACTTC.